This TCR beta chain was observed in a study of long-term antiretroviral therapy in people with HIV. The study's findings and limits: Repertoire dominance by clones expanded before ART was seen at all time points.

Germline V lookup: CDR1 SNHLY, CDR2 FYNNEI. V dropped 0 bases and J dropped 6 bases, with 14 bases sitting between them. The CDR3 contains 15 residues. The assay, immunoSEQ v3.0, was run at survey level. Sequencing used immunoSEQ multiplex PCR; TCRdb keeps in-frame clones, though not all of them. Of over 30,000 clones in the sample, around 83% are singletons; the top ten hold 6.2%. This clone was picked up a small number of times. Its antigen is undetermined. Inclusion required at least two post-ART and at least one pre-ART PBMC samples. This sample comprised unsorted PBMCs, obtained 1 year after starting antiretroviral therapy. This TCR derives from a young man with HIV. The V gene is TRBV2, the J gene TRBJ1-2; a possible D gene is TRBD1 (6 bases). CDR3 loop: CASSEAPAGEDGYTF. The DNA for the CDR3 is TGTGCCAGCAGTGAAGCGCCGGCAGGGGAGGATGGCTACACCTTC.